The sequence of this T cell receptor (beta chain) was determined in a study of shared clonotypes between healthy human individuals (TCRdb year 2020). The study in broad terms: Three men and a couple of women, aged 18 to 49 years, made up the cohort. To estimate repertoire size and how much clonotype sharing occurs between individuals, the study deeply sequenced the blood TCR repertoires of roughly 5 healthy adults. To increase sequencing depth and limit assay-specific biases, different laboratories used diverse techniques to prepare libraries and sequence TCR repertoires. For each donor, CD4 naive and CD4 memory were each given three plates, CD8 naive was given two plates, and CD8 memory was given one plate. Each donor's leukapheresis produced roughly between about 0.9 and 9.5 billion PBMCs. Here is what the overall study found, with its caveats: Pairwise subsampling led to the expectation that sequencing depth would affect the degree of clonotype sharing among donors. Because the study included a small number of donors, the genetic and exposure-history diversity represented was limited. Sampling was restricted to blood, and TCR repertoires in tissues likely differ from the TCR repertoires found in blood. Estimated clonotype richness was generally larger for naive than for memory subsets. Rarefaction of sorted-subset datasets indicated incomplete sequencing despite the large sequencing depth. Higher generation probabilities were observed for clonotypes shared by all four sorted-subset donors than for non-shared clonotypes. Across four donors, approximately 4.6% of naive CD4, approximately 3.6% of naive CD8, about 2% of memory CD4, and 0.4% to 0.45% of memory CD8 clonotypes were shared.

Reading the germline V gene gives CDR1 LGHNA and CDR2 YSLEER. Relative to germline, V is missing 3 bases and J is missing 4 bases, with 11 bases of the junction outside any gene match. The CDR3 covers 16 residues, taking in both the cysteine and the phenylalanine. Of all the DNA, just the CDR3 is kept, 48 bases in frame from base 1. CD8 naive samples were CD45RO-negative cells positively selected for CCR7, giving a CD45RA+CCR7+ population that excluded TemRA cells. Donors were healthy HIV-negative adults with no recently reported acute infections or vaccinations. Only Caucasian adults living in Nashville, Tennessee, USA were represented among the donors. After blood collection by leukapheresis, PBMCs were isolated using Ficoll-Histopaque density gradient centrifugation and then cryopreserved in the vapor phase of liquid nitrogen. Purity and quantity of every magnetically sorted T cell population were checked by analytical flow cytometry. Each sorted fraction had its genomic DNA isolated and then quantified by UV absorbance on a Nanodrop 2000c.

Using the deep immunoSEQ assay, multiplex PCR amplified TCR CDR3 regions from genomic DNA. For each cell subset, the extracted genomic DNA was distributed evenly across all wells of several immunoSEQ 96-well plates, and each plate served as one replicate. For sorted subsets, roughly 200 ng of genomic DNA, equivalent to some 33,000 T cell genomes, went into each replicate PCR. Purified libraries were measured with a Qubit 3.0 fluorometer, size-checked on a Bioanalyzer 2100, and measured again with the KAPA Library Quantification kit. A separate single-read 150-cycle Illumina NextSeq 550 flow cell was used to sequence each immunoSEQ 96-well plate. Per the original workflow: Because only junctional sequences without quality scores were contained in the immunoSEQ output, filtering matching that applied to full-length reads could not be performed. To assign V/J genes and CDR3, sequences were annotated against IMGT germline references using PyIR, a Python wrapper for IgBLAST v1.9. Reads with weak V/J assignments (E-value above 1e-6), missing CDR3, stop codons, out-of-frame junctions, or ambiguous translated residues were removed. V3J clonotypes were defined as sequences sharing the same inferred V gene, J gene, and CDR3 amino acid sequence. The percentage overlap between two repertoires was calculated by dividing the number of shared unique clonotypes by the size of the smaller repertoire. Three approaches were used to assess repertoire richness: RTK rarefaction, the Chao1 estimator, and Recon v2.1 estimates of unobserved clonotypes. Generation probabilities were computed with OLGA for all TCRbeta clonotypes obtained by the gDNA method from several donors. TCRdb's version of the immuneACCESS table is confined to in-frame rearrangements and falls short of the full clone set. An unresolved V gene accounts for under half of the shortfall where checked; the remainder is of unknown origin. That table supplies the V and J calls and clone size; D and trimming were determined from the DNA. Present in this sample are fewer than 800,000 clones, just over 90% of which were seen just once. The top ten hold about 24% of the sample.

To note about this clone: Its antigen has not been determined. No much larger clone is present one base from it, and per-base qualities are unavailable.

The specimen was naive CD8+ T cells sorted from blood. The cell subset or site label of this sample denotes: CD45RA+CCR7+. This sequence originates from a man aged 30 to 45 in good health. Here the chain combines TRBV4-3 and TRBJ2-7; 8 nucleotides in the junction match TRBD2. The DNA reads TGCGCCAGCAGCCAGGATCCGGGACTAGGACGATACGAGCAGTACTTC. Translated, it gives CASSQDPGLGRYEQYF.